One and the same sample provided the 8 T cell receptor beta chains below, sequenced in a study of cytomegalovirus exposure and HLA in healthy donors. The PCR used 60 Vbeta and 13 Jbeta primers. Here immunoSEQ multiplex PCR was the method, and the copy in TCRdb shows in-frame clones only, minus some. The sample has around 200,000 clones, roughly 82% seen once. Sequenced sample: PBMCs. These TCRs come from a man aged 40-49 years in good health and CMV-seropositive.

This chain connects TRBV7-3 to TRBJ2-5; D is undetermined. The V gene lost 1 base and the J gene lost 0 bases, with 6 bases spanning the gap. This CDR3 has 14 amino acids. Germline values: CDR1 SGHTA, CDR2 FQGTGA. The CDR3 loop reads CASSLRPNQETQYF. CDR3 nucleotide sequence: TGTGCCAGCAGCTTAAGGCCGAACCAAGAGACCCAGTACTTC.

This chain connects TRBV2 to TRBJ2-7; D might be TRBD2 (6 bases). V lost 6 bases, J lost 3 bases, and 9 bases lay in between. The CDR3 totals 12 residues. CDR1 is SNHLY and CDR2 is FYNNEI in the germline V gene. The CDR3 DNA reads TGTGCCAGCAGCCTAGCGAGCTACGAGCAGTACTTC. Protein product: CASSLASYEQYF.

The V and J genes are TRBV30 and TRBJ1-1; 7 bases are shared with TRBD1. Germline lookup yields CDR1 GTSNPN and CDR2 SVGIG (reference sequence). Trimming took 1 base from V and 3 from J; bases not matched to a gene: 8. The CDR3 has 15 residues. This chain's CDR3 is CAWSGWDSQYTEAFF. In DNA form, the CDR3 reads TGTGCCTGGAGTGGATGGGACAGTCAGTACACTGAAGCTTTCTTT.

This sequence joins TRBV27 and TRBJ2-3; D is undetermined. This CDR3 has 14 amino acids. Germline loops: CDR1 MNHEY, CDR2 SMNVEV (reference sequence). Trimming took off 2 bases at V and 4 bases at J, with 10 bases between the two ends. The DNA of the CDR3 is TGTGCCAGCAGTTTACAGGTGGCATCAGATACGCAGTATTTT. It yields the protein CASSLQVASDTQYF.

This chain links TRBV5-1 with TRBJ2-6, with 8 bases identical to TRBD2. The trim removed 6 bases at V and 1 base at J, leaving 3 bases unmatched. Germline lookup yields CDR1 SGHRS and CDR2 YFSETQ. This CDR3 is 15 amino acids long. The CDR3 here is CASTGGVSGANVLTF. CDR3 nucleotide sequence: TGCGCCAGCACCGGGGGGGTTTCTGGGGCCAACGTCCTGACTTTC.

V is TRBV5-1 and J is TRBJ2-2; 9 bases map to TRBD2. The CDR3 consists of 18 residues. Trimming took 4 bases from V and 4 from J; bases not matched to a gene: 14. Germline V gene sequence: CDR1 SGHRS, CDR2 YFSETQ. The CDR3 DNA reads TGCGCCAGCAGCCCTCGGGGTAGCGGGAGTAGTAGCACCGGGGAGCTGTTTTTT. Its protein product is CASSPRGSGSSSTGELFF.

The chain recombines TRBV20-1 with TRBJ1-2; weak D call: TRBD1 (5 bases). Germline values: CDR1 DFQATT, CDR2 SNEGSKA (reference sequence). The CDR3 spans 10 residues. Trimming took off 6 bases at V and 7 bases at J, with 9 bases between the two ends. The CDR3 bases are TGCAGTGCCGCCGGGGGTGGCTACACCTTC. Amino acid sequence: CSAAGGGYTF.

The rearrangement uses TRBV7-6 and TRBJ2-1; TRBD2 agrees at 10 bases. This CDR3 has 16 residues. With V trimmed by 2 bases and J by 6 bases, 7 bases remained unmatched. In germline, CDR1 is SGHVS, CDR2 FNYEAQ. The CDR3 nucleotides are TGTGCCAGCAGCTTACCCCCGGGACTAGCGACCAATGAGCAGTTCTTC. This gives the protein CASSLPPGLATNEQFF.